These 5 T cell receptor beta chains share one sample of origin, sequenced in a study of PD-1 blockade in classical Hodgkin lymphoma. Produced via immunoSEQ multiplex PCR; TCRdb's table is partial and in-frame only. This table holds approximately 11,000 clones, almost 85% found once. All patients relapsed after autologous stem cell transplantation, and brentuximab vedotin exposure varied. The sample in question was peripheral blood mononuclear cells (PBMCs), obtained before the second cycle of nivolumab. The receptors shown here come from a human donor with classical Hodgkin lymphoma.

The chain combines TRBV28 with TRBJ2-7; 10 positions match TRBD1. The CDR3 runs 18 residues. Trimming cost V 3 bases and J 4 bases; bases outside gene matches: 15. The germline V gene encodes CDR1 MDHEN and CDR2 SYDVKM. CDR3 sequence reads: CASSFWDRGRAPGYEQYF. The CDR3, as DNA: TGTGCCAGCAGTTTTTGGGACAGGGGACGAGCGCCGGGATACGAGCAGTACTTC.

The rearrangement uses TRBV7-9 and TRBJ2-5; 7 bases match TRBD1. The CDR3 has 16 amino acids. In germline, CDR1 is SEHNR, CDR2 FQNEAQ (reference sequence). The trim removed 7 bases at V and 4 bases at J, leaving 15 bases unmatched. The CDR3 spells CASTTGTVSWGETQYF. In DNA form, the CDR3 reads TGTGCCAGCACCACCGGGACAGTTTCCTGGGGAGAGACCCAGTACTTC.

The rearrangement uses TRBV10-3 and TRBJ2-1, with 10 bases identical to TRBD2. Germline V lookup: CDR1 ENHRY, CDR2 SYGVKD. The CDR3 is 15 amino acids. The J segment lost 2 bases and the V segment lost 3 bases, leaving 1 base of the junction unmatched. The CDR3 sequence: CAISDSGGAYNEQFF. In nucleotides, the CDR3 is TGTGCCATCAGTGACAGCGGGGGGGCCTACAATGAGCAGTTCTTC.

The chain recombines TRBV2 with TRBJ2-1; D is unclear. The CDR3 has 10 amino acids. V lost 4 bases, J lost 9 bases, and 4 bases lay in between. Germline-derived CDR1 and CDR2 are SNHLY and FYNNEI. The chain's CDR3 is CASSVGEQFF. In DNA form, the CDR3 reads TGTGCCAGCAGTGTTGGTGAGCAGTTCTTC.

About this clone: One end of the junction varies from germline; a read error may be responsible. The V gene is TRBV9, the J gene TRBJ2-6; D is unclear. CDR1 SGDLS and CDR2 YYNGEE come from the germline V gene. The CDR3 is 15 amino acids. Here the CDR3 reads CASNVAGSGANVLTF. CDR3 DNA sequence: TGTGCCAGCAACGTAGCCGGCTCTGGGGCCAACGTCCTGACTTTC.